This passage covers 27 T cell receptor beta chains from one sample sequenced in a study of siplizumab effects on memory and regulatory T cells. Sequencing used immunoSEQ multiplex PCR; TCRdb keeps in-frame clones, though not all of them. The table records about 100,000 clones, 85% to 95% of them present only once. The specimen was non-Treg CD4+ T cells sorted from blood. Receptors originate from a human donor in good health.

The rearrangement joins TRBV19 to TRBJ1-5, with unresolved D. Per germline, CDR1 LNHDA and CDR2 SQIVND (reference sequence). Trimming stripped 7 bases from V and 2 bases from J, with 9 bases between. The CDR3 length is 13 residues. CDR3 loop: CASKVFGNQPQHF. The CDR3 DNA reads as TGTGCCAGTAAGGTGTTTGGCAATCAGCCCCAGCATTTT.

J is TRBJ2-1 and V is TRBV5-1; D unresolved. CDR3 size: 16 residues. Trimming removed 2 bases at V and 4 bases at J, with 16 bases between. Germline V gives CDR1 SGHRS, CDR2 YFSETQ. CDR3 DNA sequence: TGCGCCAGCAGCTTATTAGACCGCGGTGCTTACAATGAGCAGTTCTTC. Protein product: CASSLLDRGAYNEQFF.

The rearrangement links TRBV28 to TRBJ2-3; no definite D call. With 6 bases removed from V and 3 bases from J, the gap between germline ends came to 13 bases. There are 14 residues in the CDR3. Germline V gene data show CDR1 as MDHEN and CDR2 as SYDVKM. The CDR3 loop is CASRFPLGTDTQYF. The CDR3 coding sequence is TGTGCCAGCAGGTTTCCCCTCGGGACAGATACGCAGTATTTT.

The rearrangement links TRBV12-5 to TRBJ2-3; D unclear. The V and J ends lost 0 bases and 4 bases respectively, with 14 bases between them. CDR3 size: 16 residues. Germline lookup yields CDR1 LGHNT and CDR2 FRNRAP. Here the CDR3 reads CASGLVITTVPDTQYF. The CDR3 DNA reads TGTGCTAGTGGTTTGGTAATAACGACCGTCCCAGATACGCAGTATTTT.

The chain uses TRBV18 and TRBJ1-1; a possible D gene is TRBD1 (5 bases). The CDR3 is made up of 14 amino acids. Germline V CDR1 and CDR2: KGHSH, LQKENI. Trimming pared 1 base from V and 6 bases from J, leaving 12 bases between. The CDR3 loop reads CASSPLRGEAEAFF. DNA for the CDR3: TGTGCCAGCTCACCACTTAGGGGCGAAGCTGAAGCTTTCTTT.

CDR3: CASSVVGAAGESSYNEQFF. Here the CDR3 DNA reads TGTGCCAGCAGCGTAGTGGGGGCGGCGGGAGAGAGCTCCTACAATGAGCAGTTCTTC. The chain uses TRBV9 and TRBJ2-1, with a weak D call TRBD2 (7 bases). Per the germline V gene, CDR1 is SGDLS and CDR2 is YYNGEE. This CDR3 contains 19 residues. V gave up 0 bases and J gave up 0 bases, with 19 bases separating them.

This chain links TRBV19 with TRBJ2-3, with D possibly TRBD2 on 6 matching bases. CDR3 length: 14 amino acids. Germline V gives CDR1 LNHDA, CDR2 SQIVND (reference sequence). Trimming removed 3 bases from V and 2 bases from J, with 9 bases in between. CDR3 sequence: CASSIWEDTDTQYF. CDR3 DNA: TGTGCCAGTAGTATTTGGGAGGACACAGATACGCAGTATTTT.

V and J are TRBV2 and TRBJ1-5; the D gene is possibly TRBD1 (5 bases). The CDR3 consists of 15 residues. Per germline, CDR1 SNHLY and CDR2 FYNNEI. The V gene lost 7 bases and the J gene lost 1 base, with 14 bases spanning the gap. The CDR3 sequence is CASTPAGLSNQPQHF. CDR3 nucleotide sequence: TGTGCCAGCACCCCCGCGGGGCTAAGCAATCAGCCCCAGCATTTT.

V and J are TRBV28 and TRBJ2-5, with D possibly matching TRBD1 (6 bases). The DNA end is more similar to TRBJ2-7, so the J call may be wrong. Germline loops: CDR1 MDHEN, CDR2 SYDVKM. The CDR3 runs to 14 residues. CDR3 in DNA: TGTGCCAGCAGTTTACCGCAGGGGAACTACGAGCAGTACTTC. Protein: CASSLPQGNYEQYF.

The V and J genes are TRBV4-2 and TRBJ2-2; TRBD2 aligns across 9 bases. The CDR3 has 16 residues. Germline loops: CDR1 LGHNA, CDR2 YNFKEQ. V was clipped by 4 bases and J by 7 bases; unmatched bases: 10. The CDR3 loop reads CASSLPGTSWDGELFF. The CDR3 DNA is TGTGCCAGCAGCCTTCCCGGGACTAGCTGGGACGGGGAGCTGTTTTTT.

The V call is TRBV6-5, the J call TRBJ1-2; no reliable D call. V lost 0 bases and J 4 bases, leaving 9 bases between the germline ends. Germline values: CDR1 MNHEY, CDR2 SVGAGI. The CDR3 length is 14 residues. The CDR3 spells CASSYSGTSYGYTF. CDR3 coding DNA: TGTGCCAGCAGTTACTCGGGCACCAGCTATGGCTACACCTTC.

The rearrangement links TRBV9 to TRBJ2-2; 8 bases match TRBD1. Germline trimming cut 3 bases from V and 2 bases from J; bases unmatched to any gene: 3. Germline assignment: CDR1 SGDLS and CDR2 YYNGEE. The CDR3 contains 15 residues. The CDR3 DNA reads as TGTGCCAGCAGCGCCAGGGGGCTTAACACCGGGGAGCTGTTTTTT. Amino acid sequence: CASSARGLNTGELFF.

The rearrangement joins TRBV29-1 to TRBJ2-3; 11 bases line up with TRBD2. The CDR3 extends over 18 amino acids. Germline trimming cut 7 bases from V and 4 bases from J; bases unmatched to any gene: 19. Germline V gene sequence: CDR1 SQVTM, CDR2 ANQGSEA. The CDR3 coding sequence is TGCAGCGCGGGGACTAGCGGCCCCCCGTCTCCCATGCCAGATACGCAGTATTTT. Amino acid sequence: CSAGTSGPPSPMPDTQYF.

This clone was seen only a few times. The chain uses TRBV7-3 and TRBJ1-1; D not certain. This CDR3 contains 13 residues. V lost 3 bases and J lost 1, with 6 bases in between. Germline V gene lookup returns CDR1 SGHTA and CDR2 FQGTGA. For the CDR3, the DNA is TGTGCCAGCAGCTTCCACGGGAACACTGAAGCTTTCTTT. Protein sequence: CASSFHGNTEAFF. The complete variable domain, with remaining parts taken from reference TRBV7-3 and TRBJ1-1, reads GAGVSQTPSNKVTEKGKYVELRCDPISGHTALYWYRQSLGQGPEFLIYFQGTGAADDSGLPNDRFFAVRPEGSVSTLKIQRTERGDSAVYLCASSFHGNTEAFFGQGTRLTVV.

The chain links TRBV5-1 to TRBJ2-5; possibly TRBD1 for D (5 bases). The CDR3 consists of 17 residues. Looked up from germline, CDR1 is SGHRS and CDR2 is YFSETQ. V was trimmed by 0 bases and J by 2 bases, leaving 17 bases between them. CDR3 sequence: CASSLESRWRTQETQYF. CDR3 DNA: TGCGCCAGCAGCTTGGAATCCCGTTGGCGGACACAAGAGACCCAGTACTTC.

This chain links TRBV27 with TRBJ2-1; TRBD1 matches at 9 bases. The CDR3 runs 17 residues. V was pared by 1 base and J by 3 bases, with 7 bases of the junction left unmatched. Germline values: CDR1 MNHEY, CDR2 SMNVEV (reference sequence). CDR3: CASSLFPGGQGYNEQFF. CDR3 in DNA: TGTGCCAGCAGTTTATTCCCGGGGGGACAGGGCTACAATGAGCAGTTCTTC.

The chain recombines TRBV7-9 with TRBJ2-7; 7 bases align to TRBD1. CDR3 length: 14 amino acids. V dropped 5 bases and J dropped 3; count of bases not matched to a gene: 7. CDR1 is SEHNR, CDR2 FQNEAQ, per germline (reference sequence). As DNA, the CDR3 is TGTGCCAGCAGCCCCGGGACAGTAGACTACGAGCAGTACTTC. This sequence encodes CASSPGTVDYEQYF.

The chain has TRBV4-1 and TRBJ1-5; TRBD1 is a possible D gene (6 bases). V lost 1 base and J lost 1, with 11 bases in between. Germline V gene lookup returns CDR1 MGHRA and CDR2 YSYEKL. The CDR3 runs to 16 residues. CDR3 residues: CASSQVLGGSNQPQHF. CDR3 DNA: TGCGCCAGCAGCCAAGTCTTGGGGGGCAGCAATCAGCCCCAGCATTTT.

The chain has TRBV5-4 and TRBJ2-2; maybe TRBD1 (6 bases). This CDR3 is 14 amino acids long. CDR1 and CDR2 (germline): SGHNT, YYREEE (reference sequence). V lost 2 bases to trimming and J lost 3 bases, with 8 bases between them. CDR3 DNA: TGTGCCAGCAGCTTTCGGACAGACACCGGGGAGCTGTTTTTT. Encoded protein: CASSFRTDTGELFF.

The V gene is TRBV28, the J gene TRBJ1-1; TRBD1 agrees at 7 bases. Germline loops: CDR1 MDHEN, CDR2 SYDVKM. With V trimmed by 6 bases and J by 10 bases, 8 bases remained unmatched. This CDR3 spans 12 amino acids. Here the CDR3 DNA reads TGTGCCAGCAGCCACAGGAACAGGGGAGCTTTCTTT. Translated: CASSHRNRGAFF. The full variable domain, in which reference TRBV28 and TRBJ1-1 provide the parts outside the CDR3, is DVKVTQSSRYLVKRTGEKVFLECVQDMDHENMFWYRQDPGLGLRLIYFSYDVKMKEKGDIPEGYSVSREKKERFSLILESASTNQTSMYLCASSHRNRGAFFGQGTRLTVV.

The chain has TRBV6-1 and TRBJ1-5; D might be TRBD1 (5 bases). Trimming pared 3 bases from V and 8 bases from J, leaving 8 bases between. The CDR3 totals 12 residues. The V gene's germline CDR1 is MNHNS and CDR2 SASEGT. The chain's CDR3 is CASSDPGEPQHF. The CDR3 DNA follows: TGTGCCAGCAGTGACCCGGGGGAGCCCCAGCATTTT.

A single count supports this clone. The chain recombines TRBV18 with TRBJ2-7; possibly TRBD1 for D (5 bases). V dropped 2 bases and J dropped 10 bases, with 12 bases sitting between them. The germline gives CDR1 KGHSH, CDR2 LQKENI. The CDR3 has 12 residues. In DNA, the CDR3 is TGTGCCAGCTCACCATTAAACAGGAGCCAGTACTTC. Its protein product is CASSPLNRSQYF.

The CDR3 nucleotides read TGTGCCAGCAGTTCTTATCGGGGTCGATCCTACAATGAGCAGTTCTTC. This encodes CASSSYRGRSYNEQFF. V gene TRBV28 combines with J gene TRBJ2-1; maybe TRBD2 (5 bases). V was trimmed by 4 bases and J by 1 base, leaving 14 bases between them. This CDR3 has 16 residues. Germline-derived CDR1 and CDR2 are MDHEN and SYDVKM.

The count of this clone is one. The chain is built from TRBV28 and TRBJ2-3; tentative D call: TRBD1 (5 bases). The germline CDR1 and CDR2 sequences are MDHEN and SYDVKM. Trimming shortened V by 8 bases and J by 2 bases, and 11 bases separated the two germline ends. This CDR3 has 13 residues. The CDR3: CASLGANTDTQYF. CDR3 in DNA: TGTGCCAGCTTAGGGGCCAACACAGATACGCAGTATTTT.

The DNA for the CDR3 is TGTGCCAGCAGTACACCGGACAGGGGTAATGAAAAACTGTTTTTT. This sequence encodes CASSTPDRGNEKLFF. The chain combines TRBV28 with TRBJ1-4; 9 nucleotides match TRBD1. CDR1 MDHEN and CDR2 SYDVKM come from the germline V gene. The J segment lost 4 bases and the V segment lost 5 bases, leaving 5 bases of the junction unmatched. This CDR3 comprises 15 residues.

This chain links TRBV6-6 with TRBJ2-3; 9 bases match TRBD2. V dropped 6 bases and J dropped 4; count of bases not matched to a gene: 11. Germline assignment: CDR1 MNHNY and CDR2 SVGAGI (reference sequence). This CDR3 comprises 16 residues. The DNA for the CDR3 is TGTGCCAGCAGGTTCGCTCAGCGGGAGGTACCAGATACGCAGTATTTT. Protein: CASRFAQREVPDTQYF.

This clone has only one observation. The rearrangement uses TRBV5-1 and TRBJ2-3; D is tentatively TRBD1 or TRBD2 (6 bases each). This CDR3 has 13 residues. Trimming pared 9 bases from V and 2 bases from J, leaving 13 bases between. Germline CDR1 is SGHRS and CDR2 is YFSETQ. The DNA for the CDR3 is TGCGCCACCGCTGGGGGGCTCACAGATACGCAGTATTTT. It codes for CATAGGLTDTQYF.